The present T cell receptor beta chain was sequenced within a study of shared clonotypes between healthy human individuals (dated by TCRdb to 2018 to 2021). At the level of the whole study: A couple of women and a few men aged 18 to 49 years were included in the cohort. For each donor, three plates each were used for CD4 naive and CD4 memory, two plates were used for CD8 naive, and one plate was used for CD8 memory. Leukapheresis yielded between about 0.94 and 9.5 billion PBMCs per donor. The study deeply sequenced blood TCR repertoires of five healthy adults to estimate repertoire size and the extent of clonotype sharing between individuals. To increase sequencing depth and limit assay-specific biases, TCR repertoire library preparation and sequencing were carried out by different laboratories using diverse techniques. General study outcomes and caveats: Because the study included a small number of donors, the genetic and exposure-history diversity represented was limited. Sampling was restricted to blood, and TCR repertoires in tissue are likely to differ from TCR repertoires in blood. Pairwise subsampling led to the expectation that sequencing depth would affect the degree of clonotype sharing among donors. Even with the large sequencing depth, rarefaction of the sorted-subset datasets indicated that sequencing was incomplete. When several donors were compared, the shared fraction of clonotypes was about 5.5% for naive CD4, roughly 3.4% for naive CD8, roughly 2.5% for memory CD4, and 0.35% to 0.4% for memory CD8. Compared with non-shared clonotypes, clonotypes shared by all four sorted-subset donors had higher generation probabilities. Naive subsets generally had larger estimated clonotype richness than memory subsets.

A distance of 12 bases separates the germline ends of V and J, which lose 3 bases and 10 bases respectively. Taken from the germline V gene, the CDR1 and CDR2 loops are WSHSY and SAAADI. Reading from cysteine to phenylalanine, the CDR3 counts 12 amino acids. CDR3 DNA is the only sequence kept; it has 36 bases, read in frame from the first base. Donors were healthy HIV-negative adults with no recently reported acute infections or vaccinations. Only Caucasian adults living in Nashville, Tennessee, USA were represented among the donors. CD4+ T cells were enriched by magnetic negative selection, after which naive cells were positively selected on CD45RA and the negative fraction was taken as the memory subset. After blood collection by leukapheresis, PBMCs were isolated using Ficoll-Histopaque density gradient centrifugation and then cryopreserved in the vapor phase of liquid nitrogen. Analytical flow cytometry was used to check the purity and quantity of each magnetically sorted T cell population. From each sorted fraction, genomic DNA was isolated and quantified by UV absorbance on a Nanodrop 2000c.

On this clone itself: Its target antigen remains unknown. It has no much larger one-base neighbor in the sample; base qualities were not kept.

Using the deep immunoSEQ assay, TCR CDR3 regions were amplified from genomic DNA by multiplex PCR. Extracted genomic DNA from each cell subset was distributed evenly across all wells of several immunoSEQ 96-well plates, and each plate was treated as a replicate. For sorted subsets, 200 ng of genomic DNA, equivalent to 25,000 to 35,000 T cell genomes, went into each replicate PCR. The purified libraries were quantified using a Qubit 3.0 fluorometer, sized with a Bioanalyzer 2100, and then quantified again using the KAPA Library Quantification kit. Every immunoSEQ 96-well plate was sequenced on a dedicated single-read 150-cycle Illumina NextSeq 550 flow cell. In the source study's methods: Because only junctional sequences without quality scores were contained in the immunoSEQ output, filtering matching that applied to full-length reads could not be performed. Sequences were annotated with PyIR, a Python wrapper for IgBLAST v1.9, and V/J genes and CDR3 were assigned using IMGT germline references. Reads were removed for weak V/J assignments (E-value above 1e-6), missing CDR3, stop codons, out-of-frame junctions, or ambiguous translated residues. V3J clonotypes were defined as sequences sharing the same inferred V gene, J gene, and CDR3 amino acid sequence. Percentage overlap between repertoires was calculated by dividing the number of shared unique clonotypes by the size of the smaller repertoire. Repertoire richness was assessed with RTK rarefaction, the Chao1 estimator, and Recon v2.1 estimates of unobserved clonotypes. For all TCRbeta clonotypes obtained by the gDNA method from four donors, generation probabilities were computed with OLGA. In its TCRdb copy, this immuneACCESS table keeps in-frame sequences only and misses some clones. Where compared with another copy, unresolved V genes explain less than half of these, and the others have no known cause. D and trimming were read from the DNA, whereas the V and J calls and clone size are those reported in that table. The sample includes more than 1,200,000 clones, with approximately 98.5% observed a single time. Clones ranked in the top ten supply about 0.35% of the sample.

This chain is built from TRBV10-2 and TRBJ1-2; the D segment could be TRBD1, given 6 matching bases. The clonotype was recovered from a man in his thirties or forties in good health. The sequenced material came from naive CD4+ T cells sorted from blood. The cell subset or site label, as the study defines it: CD45RA+ positively selected. This receptor has the CDR3 CASSDQGRIYTF. The DNA sequence reads TGCGCCAGCAGTGATCAGGGGCGGATCTACACCTTC.